The 23 T cell receptor beta chains listed next were all sequenced from one sample in a study of siplizumab effects on memory and regulatory T cells. Clones were read by immunoSEQ multiplex PCR, and TCRdb kept only the in-frame ones, dropping some. The profile covers 50,000 to 60,000 clones, with roughly 90% appearing a single time and roughly 0.35% taken by the ten largest. Material for sequencing was naive CD8+ T cells sorted from blood. The receptors stem from a human donor in good health.

This clone came up once. The V gene is TRBV7-9, the J gene TRBJ2-1; possibly TRBD2 for D (6 bases). V was clipped by 6 bases and J by 10 bases, with 22 bases between them. Per the germline V gene, CDR1 is SEHNR and CDR2 is FQNEAQ (reference sequence). CDR3 length: 15 amino acids. The DNA for the CDR3 is TGTGCCAGCAGATTTCGGGACTCCGGTTCGTGGGAGCAGTTCTTC. Its translation is CASRFRDSGSWEQFF. Full variable domain (remainder filled in from reference TRBV7-9 and TRBJ2-1): DTGVSQNPRHKITKRGQNVTFRCDPISEHNRLYWYRQTLGQGPEFLTYFQNEAQLEKSRLLSDRFSAERPKGSFSTLEIQRTEQGDSAMYLCASRFRDSGSWEQFFGPGTRLTVL.

This rearrangement joins TRBV7-2 to TRBJ1-3; unclear D gene. V dropped 1 base and J dropped 0 bases, with 4 bases sitting between them. The CDR3 consists of 14 residues. Germline lookup yields CDR1 SGHTA and CDR2 FQGNSA. The CDR3 loop is CASSLGSSGNTIYF. The CDR3 DNA is TGTGCCAGCAGCTTAGGGAGCTCTGGAAACACCATATATTTT.

The gene calls are TRBV4-1 and TRBJ2-2, with D possibly being TRBD1 or TRBD2 (6 bases each). CDR3 length equals 18 residues. CDR1 is MGHRA and CDR2 is YSYEKL in the germline V gene. Trimming pared 0 bases from V and 7 bases from J, leaving 21 bases between. CDR3 loop: CASSQERGRSPAFGELFF. The CDR3 DNA follows: TGCGCCAGCAGCCAAGAAAGGGGGAGGTCCCCGGCCTTCGGGGAGCTGTTTTTT.

V gene TRBV2 combines with J gene TRBJ2-3; 7 positions agree with TRBD2. The CDR3 sequence is 13 residues long. The junction had 6 bases not matched to a gene; V was cut back by 10 bases and J by 2 bases. The germline V gene has CDR1 SNHLY and CDR2 FYNNEI. The CDR3 DNA reads TGTGCCATCGAGCGGGACGCCACAGATACGCAGTATTTT. This codes for CAIERDATDTQYF.

The chain links TRBV6-4 to TRBJ1-2; 8 nucleotides line up with TRBD1. Germline CDR1 MRHNA, CDR2 SNTAGT. The CDR3 totals 16 residues. Trimming at V came to 2 bases and at J to 4 bases, leaving 9 bases not matched to a gene. The CDR3 loop is CASSDPRTGRPYGYTF. CDR3 sequence (DNA): TGTGCCAGCAGTGACCCACGGACAGGGCGGCCCTATGGCTACACCTTC.

This clone was detected a few times. The V gene is TRBV29-1, the J gene TRBJ1-5; D may be TRBD1 (6 bases). Germline V CDR1 and CDR2: SQVTM, ANQGSEA. CDR3 size: 13 residues. Trimming pared 6 bases from V and 3 bases from J, leaving 12 bases between. CDR3 nucleotides: TGCAGCGTCCAAGGACAGCACAATCAGCCCCAGCATTTT. It yields the protein CSVQGQHNQPQHF. Supplemented by reference TRBV29-1 and TRBJ1-5, the full variable domain reads SAVISQKPSRDICQRGTSLTIQCQVDSQVTMMFWYRQQPGQSLTLIATANQGSEATYESGFVIDKFPISRPNLTFSTLTVSNMSPEDSSIYLCSVQGQHNQPQHFGDGTRLSIL.

This clone appeared a few times. V gene TRBV30 combines with J gene TRBJ2-5; D is uncertain. The CDR3 runs to 12 residues. Trimming stripped 4 bases from V and 1 base from J, with 7 bases between. Germline CDR1 GTSNPN, CDR2 SVGIG (reference sequence). This CDR3 is CAWTPTQETQYF. In nucleotides, the CDR3 is TGTGCCTGGACTCCTACCCAAGAGACCCAGTACTTC. The full variable domain, with the rest looked up from reference TRBV30 and TRBJ2-5, is SQTIHQWPATLVQPVGSPLSLECTVEGTSNPNLYWYRQAAGRGLQLLFYSVGIGQISSEVPQNLSASRPQDRQFILSSKKLLLSDSGFYLCAWTPTQETQYFGPGTRLLVL.

The rearrangement links TRBV27 to TRBJ2-1; D remains unclear. Trimming left V 4 bases short and J 0 bases short, with 10 bases between. This CDR3 has 15 amino acids. Germline V gene lookup returns CDR1 MNHEY and CDR2 SMNVEV (reference sequence). In nucleotides, the CDR3 is TGTGCCAGCAGTTCCGCACGGAGCTCCTACAATGAGCAGTTCTTC. Translated: CASSSARSSYNEQFF.

V usage is TRBV15 and J usage is TRBJ1-5, with D possibly being TRBD1 (5 bases). V was shortened by 4 bases and J by 4 bases, with 8 bases between the two germline ends. In germline, CDR1 is LNHNV, CDR2 YYDKDF (reference sequence). The CDR3 loop spans 13 amino acids. CDR3 sequence reads: CATSIGGNQPQHF. In DNA, the CDR3 is TGTGCCACCAGCATCGGGGGAAATCAGCCCCAGCATTTT.

This clone was recorded only once. The chain joins TRBV21-1 to TRBJ1-2; TRBD1, the table's D call, lacks a check against the DNA. TRBV21-1 is classified as a pseudogene. The CDR3 consists of 14 residues. The CDR3 reads CASSSRGLNYGYTF. The CDR3, as DNA: TGTGCCAGCAGCTCCAGGGGTCTAAACTATGGCTACACCTTC.

The chain combines TRBV5-1 with TRBJ2-1; unclear D gene. The V gene's germline CDR1 is SGHRS and CDR2 YFSETQ. This CDR3 comprises 13 residues. V shed 4 bases and J shed 5 bases, with 10 bases lying between them. The CDR3 here is CASSLELNNEQFF. The CDR3 nucleotides read TGCGCCAGCAGCCTTGAGTTAAACAATGAGCAGTTCTTC.

The chain has TRBV7-2 and TRBJ1-1; D is unresolved. CDR3 length: 17 residues. Trimming took off 5 bases at V and 4 bases at J, with 23 bases between the two ends. Germline loops: CDR1 SGHTA, CDR2 FQGNSA. In DNA form, the CDR3 reads TGTGCCAGCAGCAGTAAGGCGTGGCGGGGTCAAGTCACTGAAGCTTTCTTT. Amino acids: CASSSKAWRGQVTEAFF. Full variable domain (rest looked up from reference TRBV7-2 and TRBJ1-1): GAGVSQSPSNKVTEKGKDVELRCDPISGHTALYWYRQSLGQGLEFLIYFQGNSAPDKSGLPSDRFSAERTGGSVSTLTIQRTQQEDSAVYLCASSSKAWRGQVTEAFFGQGTRLTVV.

The chain has TRBV5-6 and TRBJ2-7; the match to TRBD2 covers 13 bases. Germline V gene lookup returns CDR1 SGHDT and CDR2 YYEEEE. Trimming cost V 4 bases and J 5 bases; bases outside gene matches: 6. The CDR3 has 15 residues. The DNA for the CDR3 is TGTGCCAGCAGCCCCGGGACTAGCGGGATCAACGAGCAGTACTTC. It codes for CASSPGTSGINEQYF.

The J gene is TRBJ2-3, the V gene TRBV30; D call uncertain. The V and J ends lost 2 bases and 6 bases respectively, with 9 bases between them. Germline V gives CDR1 GTSNPN, CDR2 SVGIG (reference sequence). This CDR3 has 12 residues. CDR3 DNA: TGTGCCTGGAGTAGACTTATGGATACGCAGTATTTT. It yields the protein CAWSRLMDTQYF.

The rearrangement links TRBV5-6 to TRBJ2-7; perhaps TRBD1 as D (6 bases). V was trimmed by 4 bases and J by 0 bases, leaving 17 bases between them. This CDR3 is 16 amino acids long. From germline, CDR1 is SGHDT and CDR2 YYEEEE. The CDR3 nucleotides read TGTGCCAGCAGCCCGGAGGCCGGGACACTCTCCTACGAGCAGTACTTC. Encoded protein: CASSPEAGTLSYEQYF.

The table lists this clone with a count of one. The chain recombines TRBV7-3 with TRBJ2-1, with 9 bases identical to TRBD2. Germline V gene lookup returns CDR1 SGHTA and CDR2 FQGTGA. Trimming at V came to 3 bases and at J to 8 bases, leaving 8 bases not matched to a gene. The CDR3 contains 15 residues. CDR3 sequence (DNA): TGTGCCAGCAGCTTCGGGACTAGCACCGGAGATGAGCAGTTCTTC. Residues: CASSFGTSTGDEQFF. Variable domain in full (rest from reference TRBV7-3 and TRBJ2-1): GAGVSQTPSNKVTEKGKYVELRCDPISGHTALYWYRQSLGQGPEFLIYFQGTGAADDSGLPNDRFFAVRPEGSVSTLKIQRTERGDSAVYLCASSFGTSTGDEQFFGPGTRLTVL.

V usage is TRBV5-6 and J usage is TRBJ1-2; 8 bases agree with TRBD1. Germline assignment: CDR1 SGHDT and CDR2 YYEEEE. With 2 bases clipped from V and 5 bases from J, the junction kept 5 bases outside the gene matches. The CDR3 covers 14 residues. CDR3: CASSFQGAQYGYTF. In DNA, the CDR3 is TGTGCCAGCAGCTTTCAGGGGGCGCAGTATGGCTACACCTTC. The full variable domain, rest sourced from reference TRBV5-6 and TRBJ1-2, is DAGVTQSPTHLIKTRGQQVTLRCSPKSGHDTVSWYQQALGQGPQFIFQYYEEEERQRGNFPDRFSGHQFPNYSSELNVNALLLGDSALYLCASSFQGAQYGYTFGSGTRLTVV.

The J gene is TRBJ2-5, the V gene TRBV7-9; TRBD1 matches at 7 bases. The CDR3 runs 14 residues. V lost 6 bases and J lost 4; bases outside the gene matches: 8. CDR1 and CDR2 (germline): SEHNR, FQNEAQ (reference sequence). CDR3 sequence: CASSSGAGGETQYF. The DNA for the CDR3 is TGTGCCAGCAGTTCAGGGGCAGGGGGAGAGACCCAGTACTTC.

The rearrangement links TRBV27 to TRBJ1-1; D remains ambiguous. CDR3 length: 14 amino acids. CDR1 is MNHEY, CDR2 SMNVEV, per germline (reference sequence). Trimming took 4 bases from V and 2 from J, leaving 11 bases between them. CDR3 sequence (DNA): TGTGCCAGCAGTTACCGGGGAGGTAACACTGAAGCTTTCTTT. It encodes CASSYRGGNTEAFF.

V and J are TRBV27 and TRBJ1-2; 7 nucleotides line up with TRBD1. The V gene's germline CDR1 is MNHEY and CDR2 SMNVEV (reference sequence). After removal of 3 bases from V and 5 bases from J, the junction contained 3 bases not matched to a gene. The CDR3 consists of 13 residues. The CDR3 loop is CASSFARGYGYTF. The CDR3 nucleotides are TGTGCCAGCAGTTTTGCCAGGGGGTATGGCTACACCTTC.

The chain carries TRBV7-9 and TRBJ2-7; the D is unclear. Germline values: CDR1 SEHNR, CDR2 FQNEAQ (reference sequence). Trimming removed 4 bases at V and 3 bases at J, with 13 bases between. The CDR3 contains 14 residues. CDR3 DNA: TGTGCCAGCAGCTCCGGGTCGATCTTCTACGAGCAGTACTTC. Its protein product is CASSSGSIFYEQYF. Together with reference TRBV7-9 and TRBJ2-7, the CDR3 gives the full variable domain: DTGVSQNPRHKITKRGQNVTFRCDPISEHNRLYWYRQTLGQGPEFLTYFQNEAQLEKSRLLSDRFSAERPKGSFSTLEIQRTEQGDSAMYLCASSSGSIFYEQYFGPGTRLTVT.

The chain joins TRBV5-6 to TRBJ2-1, with TRBD1 as a possible D gene (6 bases). The CDR3 has 16 residues. Germline V lookup: CDR1 SGHDT, CDR2 YYEEEE. The V end was cut by 0 bases, the J end by 0 bases, with 10 bases between. CDR3 in DNA: TGTGCCAGCAGCTTGGGGGGGCTCATCTCCTACAATGAGCAGTTCTTC. Encoded protein: CASSLGGLISYNEQFF.

The chain combines TRBV7-9 with TRBJ2-1; 9 nucleotides match TRBD2. CDR1 SEHNR and CDR2 FQNEAQ come from the germline V gene (reference sequence). Losses at the gene ends were 1 base for V and 6 bases for J; bases not matched to a gene: 7. This CDR3 comprises 16 residues. CDR3 residues: CASSLDEAGGLNEQFF. The CDR3 nucleotides read TGTGCCAGCAGCTTAGATGAAGCGGGGGGCCTCAATGAGCAGTTCTTC.